This record looks at one T cell receptor (beta chain) sequence and its context. Its specificity is unknown. This entry is derived from a study of shared clonotypes between healthy human individuals. Study context: With ages of 18 to 49, the donors were two women and a few men.

General observations from the study: Approximately 4.6% of naive CD4 clonotypes were common to several donors. Naive subsets typically showed greater estimated richness than memory subsets.

V was clipped by 6 bases and J by 6 bases, with 15 bases between them. Germline lookup yields CDR1 MRHNA and CDR2 SNTAGT. The CDR3 is 13 residues long. Libraries were prepared by immunoSEQ multiplex PCR; TCRdb keeps only in-frame clonotypes and omits some of them. The repertoire holds 1.4 million or so clones, with less than 99% as singletons. The TCR comes from a man under 40 in good health. The chain recombines TRBV6-4 with TRBJ2-7; tentatively, D is TRBD2 (5 bases). Sequenced: naive CD4+ T cells sorted from blood. Subset meaning: CD45RA+ positively selected. The CDR3 region has the DNA TGTGCCAGCAGCGCCCTACTAGGCGGCGAGCAGTACTTC. Encoded protein: CASSALLGGEQYF.